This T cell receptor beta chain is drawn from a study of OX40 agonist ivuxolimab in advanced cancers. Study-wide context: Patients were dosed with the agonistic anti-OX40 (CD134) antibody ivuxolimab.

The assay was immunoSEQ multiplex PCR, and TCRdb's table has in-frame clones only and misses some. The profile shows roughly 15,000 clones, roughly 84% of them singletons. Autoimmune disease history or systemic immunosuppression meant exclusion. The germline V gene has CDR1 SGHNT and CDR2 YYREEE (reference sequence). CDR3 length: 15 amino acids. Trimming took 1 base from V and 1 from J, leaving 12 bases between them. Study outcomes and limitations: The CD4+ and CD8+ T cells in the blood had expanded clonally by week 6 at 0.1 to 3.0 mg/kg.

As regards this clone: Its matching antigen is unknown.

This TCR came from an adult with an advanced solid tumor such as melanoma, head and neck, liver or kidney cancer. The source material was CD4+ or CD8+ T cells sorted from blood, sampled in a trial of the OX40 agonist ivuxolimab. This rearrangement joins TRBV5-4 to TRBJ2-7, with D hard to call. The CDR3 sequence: CASSLWRKGSYEQYF. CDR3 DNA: TGTGCCAGCAGCTTGTGGCGGAAAGGGTCCTACGAGCAGTACTTC.